This is a list of T cell receptor beta chains from one sample in a study of regulatory dendritic cells for organ transplantation. The table came from immunoSEQ multiplex PCR; TCRdb's copy has only in-frame clones and leaves some out. The sample contains tens of thousands of clones, about 70% of which appear only once. Source material: memory CD4+ T cells from blood. Receptors originate from a human donor in good health. Both conserved end residues are part of each CDR3. D genes are given only for firm matches. Part of the rows lack a size; the others show once, few, many or a class for expanded clones.

cdr3_nt | cdr3_aa | clone_size | d_call | j_call | v_call
TGTGCCAGCAGCCCTGTGTGGCGAGCGGGGGGAGATACGCAGTATTTT | CASSPVWRAGGDTQYF | NA | TRBD2 | TRBJ2-3 | TRBV5-6
TGTGCCAGCATCCGGGACAGGGATAATTCACCCCTCCACTTT | CASIRDRDNSPLHF | NA | TRBD1 | TRBJ1-6 | TRBV6-5
TGCAGCGTTGGAGCTGGGCGCGGGGGGACCCAGTACTTC | CSVGAGRGGTQYF | NA | TRBD2 | TRBJ2-5 | TRBV29-1
TGTGCCAGCAGTTTCACCGGGACAAATAATGAGCAGTTCTTC | CASSFTGTNNEQFF | NA | NA | TRBJ2-1 | TRBV6-5
TGTGCCAGTAGTATTTGGGGCAACACTGAAGCTTTCTTT | CASSIWGNTEAFF | few | NA | TRBJ1-1 | TRBV19
TGTGCCAGCAGCGGGGCCGCTCGGAGGCCCCAGCATTTT | CASSGAARRPQHF | NA | NA | TRBJ1-5 | TRBV5-8
TGTGCCAGCAGACAACTAGCTAGCGGTGGGGATACGCAGTATTTT | CASRQLASGGDTQYF | few | TRBD2 | TRBJ2-3 | TRBV7-2
TGTGCCAGCAGCTTGGCCAGGGAGGTTGGGCTAAATCAGCCCCAGCATTTT | CASSLAREVGLNQPQHF | NA | NA | TRBJ1-5 | TRBV5-6
TGTGCCAGCAGTCCTGGCCACTGGGAGAGCTCCTACGAGCAGTACTTC | CASSPGHWESSYEQYF | NA | NA | TRBJ2-7 | TRBV27
TGTGCCAGCAGCTTGGCTCTAGGTCTAGCGACTAGGACGGAGCTGTTTTTT | CASSLALGLATRTELFF | NA | NA | TRBJ2-2 | TRBV5-6
TGTGCCAGCAGCTTGTCCGGGATTACCTACGAGCAGTACTTC | CASSLSGITYEQYF | NA | NA | TRBJ2-7 | TRBV5-6
TGTGCCAGCAGCTATTATGGGGCGACTGAAGCTTTCTTT | CASSYYGATEAFF | NA | NA | TRBJ1-1 | TRBV5-6
TGTGCCAGTAGTATAGAGGGACAGTTCGGAGCCAAAAACATTCAGTACTTC | CASSIEGQFGAKNIQYF | NA | TRBD1 | TRBJ2-4 | TRBV19
TGTGCCAGCTCAACCAGCGTGACCCAGTACTTC | CASSTSVTQYF | once | NA | TRBJ2-5 | TRBV18
TGTGCCAGCAGTGGAGAGGGGGGGTGGAATGAGCAGTTCTTC | CASSGEGGWNEQFF | few | NA | TRBJ2-1 | TRBV2
TGTGCCAGCAGCCTCTCGTCTAGCGGGGGGGAGGATACGCAGTATTTT | CASSLSSSGGEDTQYF | once | TRBD2 | TRBJ2-3 | TRBV9
TGCGCCAGCAGCCAAGATGCCAGGGCATTTGAAGCTTTCTTT | CASSQDARAFEAFF | NA | NA | TRBJ1-1 | TRBV4-1
TGTGCCAGCAGCGGGGACAGAGAAAATTCACCCCTCCACTTT | CASSGDRENSPLHF | NA | TRBD1 | TRBJ1-6 | TRBV5-6
TGTGCCAGCAGCCCGGGACACCAGAACACTGAAGCTTTCTTT | CASSPGHQNTEAFF | NA | NA | TRBJ1-1 | TRBV7-8
TGCGCCAGCAGCCGAGGGGGACTAGCGGGGGCGTACAATGAGCAGTTCTTC | CASSRGGLAGAYNEQFF | NA | TRBD2 | TRBJ2-1 | TRBV4-1
TGTGCCAGCAGCAAAGAGGGACAGGGGGCCGGGGAGCTGTTTTTT | CASSKEGQGAGELFF | few | TRBD1 | TRBJ2-2 | TRBV27
TGTGCCAGCAGTGCCCTAGCGGGGGGATCCTACGAGCAGTACTTC | CASSALAGGSYEQYF | NA | TRBD2 | TRBJ2-7 | TRBV6-5
TGTGCCAGCTCGGGGGGAGACACTGAAGCTTTCTTT | CASSGGDTEAFF | NA | NA | TRBJ1-1 | TRBV10-3
TGTGCCAGCAGCACGGGGGGGACAGCGTCTAACTATGGCTACACCTTC | CASSTGGTASNYGYTF | NA | TRBD1 | TRBJ1-2 | TRBV5-6
TGTGCCAGCAGCTTTTCACAGGGAATTGGAAGCACCATATATTTT | CASSFSQGIGSTIYF | NA | NA | TRBJ1-3 | TRBV5-4
TGTGCCAGCAGTTTCTATGGGGGACAGGGGGGCACCGGGGAGCTGTTTTTT | CASSFYGGQGGTGELFF | NA | TRBD1 | TRBJ2-2 | TRBV27
TGTGCCAGCAGCGAACTAACCTACGAGCAGTACTTC | CASSELTYEQYF | NA | NA | TRBJ2-7 | TRBV28
TGTGCCAGCAGCTTAGCGCAGCAAGAGACCCAGTACTTC | CASSLAQQETQYF | NA | NA | TRBJ2-5 | TRBV7-8
TGCGCCAGCAGCTCAACTTGGACAGGGCGTAAGGACGAGCAGTACTTC | CASSSTWTGRKDEQYF | NA | TRBD1 | TRBJ2-7 | TRBV5-1
TGTGCCAGCAGCTTGGTCGCGGGGGGGGACTATGGCCACACCTTC | CASSLVAGGDYGHTF | NA | NA | TRBJ1-2 | TRBV5-4
TGTGCCAGCAGCGTCCGACAGGGGGCCGGTGGCTACACCTTC | CASSVRQGAGGYTF | NA | TRBD1 | TRBJ1-2 | TRBV2
TGTGCCAGCGAGGGGGTGACAATGAACACCGGGGAGCTGTTTTTT | CASEGVTMNTGELFF | NA | NA | TRBJ2-2 | TRBV7-9
TGTGCCAGCAGCTTAGGGACAGGGGGGGCTGGAAACACCATATATTTT | CASSLGTGGAGNTIYF | NA | TRBD1 | TRBJ1-3 | TRBV7-8
TGTGCCAGCAGCTCGGTGAACATGGGCGGCTACACCTTC | CASSSVNMGGYTF | few | NA | TRBJ1-2 | TRBV7-2
TGTGCCAGCAGCTTATTCGTAAACACTGAAGCTTTCTTT | CASSLFVNTEAFF | once | NA | TRBJ1-1 | TRBV27
TGTGCCAGCAGCTTGCTTTGGAGGTTAGTCTATGGCTACACCTTC | CASSLLWRLVYGYTF | NA | NA | TRBJ1-2 | TRBV7-8
TGTGCCAGCAGCGGGCGAACGCTAGCGGGGGGGTCAGATACGCAGTATTTT | CASSGRTLAGGSDTQYF | few | TRBD2 | TRBJ2-3 | TRBV5-6
TGTGCCAGCAGCTTAGTGACAGGGGTGAACACTGAAGCTTTCTTT | CASSLVTGVNTEAFF | once | TRBD1 | TRBJ1-1 | TRBV11-3
TGTGCCAGTGGACAGGGTCGACAAGAGACCCAGTACTTC | CASGQGRQETQYF | NA | TRBD1 | TRBJ2-5 | TRBV19
TGTGCCAGCTCAGGACAGGCCAACACTGAAGCTTTCTTT | CASSGQANTEAFF | NA | TRBD1 | TRBJ1-1 | TRBV2
TGTGCCAGCAGCAAAGCGATCAGGCCCCACCGTCTTAATGAAAAACTGTTTTTT | CASSKAIRPHRLNEKLFF | NA | NA | TRBJ1-4 | TRBV21-1
TGCAGCGTTCTGGGACAGGGAGTGTTAGGTGAAGCTTTCTTT | CSVLGQGVLGEAFF | NA | TRBD1 | TRBJ1-1 | TRBV29-1
TGTGCCAGCAGCGCGGTACAGGGGGGCGAGCAGTACTTC | CASSAVQGGEQYF | few | TRBD1 | TRBJ2-7 | TRBV11-3
TGTGCCAACAGCTTGGTGACCGGGACAGTTAATGAAAAACTGTTTTTT | CANSLVTGTVNEKLFF | NA | TRBD1 | TRBJ1-4 | TRBV5-6
TGTGCCAGTCGCGTGGAGGGCACAGATACGCAGTATTTT | CASRVEGTDTQYF | NA | NA | TRBJ2-3 | TRBV5-5
TGTGCCAGCAGATTGGGGACACTGAATCCCGGGGAGCTGTTTTTT | CASRLGTLNPGELFF | NA | NA | TRBJ2-2 | TRBV27